The TCR beta chain under discussion was sequenced for a study of human T cells and chemical hapten exposure. Study-wide context: Sensitizing treatment utilized 2% DPC over a 2 cm by 2 cm portion of upper inner arm skin. Study-wide results and caveats: Because all patients had alopecia, their immune responses might differ from healthy ones.

There are many counts of this clonotype. Its specificity is unknown. As for time point: patch test 1, 2 weeks after DPC sensitization. Treatment reported: therapeutic diphenylcyclopropenone sensitization with weekly scalp DPC. The study extracted total RNA from unfractionated whole blood. Original methodology: Between 23,224 and 690,600 TCRs appeared in each sample, and the median stood at about 93,000. Via MiXCR, TCRdb re-called the RACE reads, giving one row per CDR3 protein. What appears here as the V and J calls and clone size reflects TCRdb's work, not the paper's. The sample lists about 71,000 distinct CDR3 sequences, 9.8% occurring once. Looked up from germline, CDR1 is KGHSH and CDR2 is LQKENI. The ends lost 3 bases at V and 3 bases at J; junction bases unmatched: 9. The CDR3 runs to 17 residues.

The origin of this receptor is a woman aged 40 to 49 with alopecia areata. Some clones in this sample may be carry-over from other donors' samples. This material consisted of whole blood, taken in connection with sensitization to the hapten diphenylcyclopropenone (DPC). The chain combines TRBV18 with TRBJ1-5; 9 bases agree with TRBD1. The CDR3: CASSPAGTGYDNQPQHF. The CDR3 DNA sequence: TGTGCCAGCTCACCGGCGGGGACAGGGTATGACAATCAGCCCCAGCATTTT.